A single sample is the source of the 9 T cell receptor beta chains below, sequenced in a study of blood T cell repertoires in COVID-19. Only in-frame clones appear in the TCRdb table, and some are missing; sequencing was by immunoSEQ multiplex PCR. The repertoire has roughly 220,000 clones, around 87% of them found once; the top ten carry about 15%. The sample consisted of PBMCs or T cells enriched from blood (not recorded which). These TCRs come from a man in his thirties or forties who had been exposed to COVID-19.

This chain links TRBV19 with TRBJ2-1, with D possibly being TRBD2 (7 bases). Germline loops: CDR1 LNHDA, CDR2 SQIVND (reference sequence). This CDR3 has 16 amino acids. V was shortened by 1 base and J by 4 bases, with 14 bases between the two germline ends. The CDR3 bases are TGTGCCAGTAGTATAGTACCGGGGGGCTTATACAATGAGCAGTTCTTC. Its translation: CASSIVPGGLYNEQFF.

The V gene is TRBV4-1, the J gene TRBJ1-3; D possibly corresponds to TRBD1 (6 bases). The germline gives CDR1 MGHRA, CDR2 YSYEKL. V shed 0 bases and J shed 0 bases, with 9 bases lying between them. The CDR3 totals 16 residues. The CDR3 region is CASSQDDRYSGNTIYF. CDR3 in DNA: TGCGCCAGCAGCCAAGATGACAGGTACTCTGGAAACACCATATATTTT.

The genes are TRBV5-1 and TRBJ1-3; D is possibly TRBD1 (5 bases). V shed 0 bases and J shed 0 bases, with 10 bases lying between them. This CDR3 region has 16 residues. Germline V gene sequence: CDR1 SGHRS, CDR2 YFSETQ. CDR3 protein: CASSLGQRASGNTIYF. For the CDR3, the DNA is TGCGCCAGCAGCTTGGGACAGCGGGCCTCTGGAAACACCATATATTTT.

The chain is built from TRBV6-5 and TRBJ2-2, with 10 bases matching TRBD2. V was clipped by 5 bases and J by 5 bases; unmatched bases: 5. The CDR3 is 15 amino acids. The germline V gene encodes CDR1 MNHEY and CDR2 SVGAGI. CDR3 region: CASSQLAGWTGELFF. CDR3 sequence (DNA): TGTGCCAGCAGTCAACTAGCGGGGTGGACCGGGGAGCTGTTTTTT.

The chain joins TRBV21-1 to TRBJ2-7; TRBD1, the table's D call, lacks a check against the DNA. TRBV21-1 is classified as a pseudogene. The CDR3 runs to 15 residues. CDR3 protein: CASSTPGTPTYEQYF. Here the CDR3 DNA reads TGTGCCAGCAGCACCCCCGGGACACCAACCTACGAGCAGTACTTC.

The rearrangement joins TRBV7-9 to TRBJ1-1, with D possibly TRBD1 on 6 matching bases. V gave up 1 base and J gave up 3 bases, with 12 bases separating them. Per germline, CDR1 SEHNR and CDR2 FQNEAQ (reference sequence). The CDR3 contains 15 residues. The chain's CDR3 is CASSLEPPGDTEAFF. CDR3 coding DNA: TGTGCCAGCAGCTTAGAACCCCCAGGGGACACTGAAGCTTTCTTT.

The J gene is TRBJ1-2, the V gene TRBV6-5; no firm D call. V was trimmed by 4 bases and J by 0 bases, leaving 12 bases between them. There are 15 residues in the CDR3. Germline V gives CDR1 MNHEY, CDR2 SVGAGI. The CDR3 DNA reads as TGTGCCAGCAGTTCCAACACGCAAGCTAACTATGGCTACACCTTC. This codes for CASSSNTQANYGYTF.

The chain joins TRBV3-1 (or the pseudogene TRBV3-2) to TRBJ2-2; 9 bases match TRBD1. The CDR3 extends over 18 amino acids. Trimming at V came to 0 bases and at J to 0 bases, leaving 5 bases not matched to a gene. The germline V gene has CDR1 LGHDT and CDR2 YNNKEL (reference sequence). CDR3 region: CASSQDDRGGPNTGELFF. CDR3 DNA sequence: TGTGCCAGCAGCCAAGACGACAGGGGGGGACCGAACACCGGGGAGCTGTTTTTT.

This chain links TRBV5-1 with TRBJ2-1; tentative D call: TRBD2 (5 bases). V was trimmed by 4 bases and J by 5 bases, leaving 16 bases between them. The germline V gene has CDR1 SGHRS and CDR2 YFSETQ. This CDR3 is 15 amino acids long. CDR3 nucleotides: TGCGCCAGCAGCCCTCACCTAGGAGGAAACAATGAGCAGTTCTTC. This codes for CASSPHLGGNNEQFF.